This passage covers 32 T cell receptor beta chains from one sample sequenced in a study of T cell repertoires in cytomegalovirus infection (dated by TCRdb to about 2019). The sequencing machine was an Illumina HiSeq 1500. TCRdb itself trimmed the public reads at Q25 with fastp, ran MiXCR and retained productive beta chains. One record per CDR3 amino acid sequence lists the most common genes and DNA. The sample table lists fewer than 700,000 distinct CDR3 sequences, approximately 24% of them with a count of one. The ten largest clonotypes hold around 7.6% of the sample. Sequencing input: CD8+ T cells from PBMCs. These receptor sequences come from a human donor in good health (CMV status not recorded). Some clones in this sample may be carry-over from other donors' samples.

The V and J genes are TRBV2 and TRBJ1-2, with D unresolved. This CDR3 spans 13 amino acids. The V gene's germline CDR1 is SNHLY and CDR2 FYNNEI. In DNA, the CDR3 is TGTGCTTACAAATCTGGGCCGGTTAATGGCTACACCTTC. Its protein product is CAYKSGPVNGYTF.

As concerns this clonotype: Possible read error: a much larger clone is one base away. V gene TRBV7-6 combines with J gene TRBJ1-4; D is ambiguous. V gave up 5 bases and J gave up 5 bases, with 24 bases separating them. Germline V gene data show CDR1 as SGHVS and CDR2 as FNYEAQ. The CDR3 has 18 residues. This chain's CDR3 is CASSDHGEMGAGNEKLFF. The CDR3 DNA reads TGTGCCAGCAGCGACCACGGGGAAATGGGCGCTGGGAATGAAAAACTGTTTTTT.

This clonotype occurred a few times. Relative to the germline gene, one junction end is altered; a read error may explain this. The chain is built from TRBV2 and TRBJ2-3; 13 nucleotides align to TRBD2. From germline, CDR1 is SNHLY and CDR2 FYNNEI. The length of the CDR3 is 15 residues. The CDR3 is CASREGLAGADTQYF. CDR3 bases: TGTGCCAGCAGAGAAGGACTAGCGGGGGCAGATACGCAGTATTTT.

This clonotype was seen only a few times. The rearrangement joins TRBV3-1 to TRBJ1-1, with 7 bases matching TRBD1. The CDR3 is 20 residues long. With 0 bases clipped from V and 6 bases from J, the junction kept 22 bases outside the gene matches. Germline V gene sequence: CDR1 LGHDT, CDR2 YNNKEL (reference sequence). The CDR3 bases are TGTGCCAGCAGCCAAGATCGTTGGGGAACAGGGGATCGAATGGGAGCTGAAGCTTTCTTT. This codes for CASSQDRWGTGDRMGAEAFF.

This clonotype was recorded many times. The chain carries TRBV12-3 or TRBV12-4 and TRBJ1-1, with D possibly matching TRBD1 (6 bases). V was shortened by 5 bases and J by 5 bases, with 30 bases between the two germline ends. The CDR3 contains 19 residues. CDR3 sequence: CASSPEPGTLLSRGTEAFF. The CDR3, as DNA: TGTGCCAGCAGTCCGGAGCCGGGGACACTGTTATCTAGGGGTACTGAAGCTTTCTTT.

This chain uses TRBV6-1 with TRBJ2-5; D not certain. The CDR3 extends over 15 amino acids. The V and J ends lost 3 bases and 1 base respectively, with 12 bases between them. Germline values: CDR1 MNHNS, CDR2 SASEGT. The DNA of the CDR3 is TGTGCCAGCAGTGAGGGCCTGCCCTCCCAAGAGACCCAGTACTTC. Translation gives CASSEGLPSQETQYF.

The chain joins TRBV7-6 to TRBJ2-1; D unresolved. Per the germline V gene, CDR1 is SGHVS and CDR2 is FNYEAQ. This CDR3 comprises 16 residues. The ends were cut back, 1 base at V and 0 bases at J, with 10 bases in the middle. CDR3 protein: CASSLVGMGSYNEQFF. The DNA of the CDR3 is TGTGCCAGCAGCTTAGTGGGGATGGGCTCCTACAATGAGCAGTTCTTC.

The chain uses TRBV6-5 and TRBJ2-2; 9 positions match TRBD1. The V gene's germline CDR1 is MNHEY and CDR2 SVGAGI. This CDR3 contains 17 residues. V dropped 7 bases and J dropped 7; count of bases not matched to a gene: 16. CDR3 loop: CASTYSLGQGPGGELFF. The CDR3 nucleotides are TGTGCCAGCACCTACTCGTTGGGACAGGGACCGGGCGGGGAGCTGTTTTTT.

The V call is TRBV20-1, the J call TRBJ2-1; 8 positions match TRBD2. Trimming cost V 4 bases and J 9 bases; bases outside gene matches: 5. The length of the CDR3 is 12 residues. CDR1 DFQATT and CDR2 SNEGSKA come from the germline V gene (reference sequence). CDR3 coding DNA: TGCAGTGCTACTTATAGCGGGGTTGAGCAGTTCTTC. Protein sequence: CSATYSGVEQFF.

This clonotype has at least ten counts. This chain links TRBV10-3 with TRBJ2-5; D unclear. The CDR3 contains 16 residues. Trimming took 3 bases from V and 4 from J, leaving 18 bases between them. CDR1 ENHRY and CDR2 SYGVKD come from the germline V gene. The CDR3 DNA reads as TGTGCCATCAGTGACCCGGCAGGACGATCGGGAGAGACCCAGTACTTC. Translation gives CAISDPAGRSGETQYF.

This clonotype occurred many times. The V gene is TRBV12-3 or TRBV12-4, the J gene TRBJ2-1, with 7 bases fitting TRBD1. The CDR3 is 14 residues long. V trimming: 10 bases; J trimming: 7 bases; junction bases outside the gene matches: 13. The CDR3 is CAIIRTGGNNEQFF. In nucleotides, the CDR3 is TGTGCCATCATCCGGACAGGAGGTAATAATGAGCAGTTCTTC.

This clonotype was seen a few times. The rearrangement links TRBV12-3 or TRBV12-4 to TRBJ2-3; 8 positions agree with TRBD2. V trimming: 3 bases; J trimming: 0 bases; junction bases outside the gene matches: 14. This CDR3 contains 19 residues. CDR3 sequence reads: CASSFFGLAEHISTDTQYF. CDR3 coding DNA: TGTGCCAGCAGTTTCTTTGGACTAGCAGAACATATTAGCACAGATACGCAGTATTTT.

A few counts support this clonotype. The chain recombines TRBV29-1 with TRBJ2-1, with D hard to call. Looked up from germline, CDR1 is SQVTM and CDR2 is ANQGSEA. The CDR3 runs 16 residues. V lost 0 bases and J lost 2, with 14 bases in between. CDR3 residues: CSVEDHETRAYNEQFF. DNA of the CDR3: TGCAGCGTTGAAGATCACGAGACACGGGCCTACAATGAGCAGTTCTTC.

This clonotype was counted many times. The rearrangement links TRBV6-5 to TRBJ2-1, with 7 bases matching TRBD2. Losses at the gene ends were 4 bases for V and 1 base for J; bases not matched to a gene: 10. The CDR3 loop spans 17 amino acids. Per germline, CDR1 MNHEY and CDR2 SVGAGI. This CDR3 is CASSSRGGSTSYNEQFF. The DNA for the CDR3 is TGTGCCAGCAGTTCCCGCGGGGGTTCCACGTCCTACAATGAGCAGTTCTTC.

This clonotype was observed a handful of times. The chain has TRBV27 and TRBJ2-1; 10 bases line up with TRBD2. Unmatched junction bases numbered 3, after V lost 0 bases and J lost 7 bases. The CDR3 sequence is 15 residues long. Germline V gene sequence: CDR1 MNHEY, CDR2 SMNVEV (reference sequence). The CDR3 reads CASSLSPGLANEQFF. The CDR3, as DNA: TGTGCCAGCAGTTTATCCCCGGGACTAGCGAATGAGCAGTTCTTC.

J is TRBJ2-3 and V is TRBV4-3; 9 bases are shared with TRBD2. This CDR3 has 15 amino acids. After removal of 0 bases from V and 4 bases from J, the junction contained 2 bases not matched to a gene. Germline V lookup: CDR1 LGHNA, CDR2 YSLEER. CDR3 nucleotide sequence: TGCGCCAGCAGCCAAGATCTAGCGGGGCCAGATACGCAGTATTTT. Its translation is CASSQDLAGPDTQYF.

This clonotype was seen a handful of times. The V gene is TRBV28, the J gene TRBJ2-3; 10 bases match TRBD2. The V gene's germline CDR1 is MDHEN and CDR2 SYDVKM. The CDR3 has 16 amino acids. The ends lost 5 bases at V and 5 bases at J; junction bases unmatched: 10. The CDR3 coding sequence is TGTGCCAGCAGTCCCCAAGCGGGGGGGCAGGTAGATACGCAGTATTTT. It yields the protein CASSPQAGGQVDTQYF.

This clonotype was detected ten times or more. This chain uses TRBV7-9 with TRBJ1-1, with TRBD1 as a possible D gene (6 bases). Trimming took off 5 bases at V and 0 bases at J, with 13 bases between the two ends. Germline values: CDR1 SEHNR, CDR2 FQNEAQ (reference sequence). This CDR3 region has 15 residues. CDR3 sequence: CASSPPDSLNTEAFF. CDR3 bases: TGTGCCAGCAGCCCGCCGGACAGCCTGAACACTGAAGCTTTCTTT.

This clonotype has a handful of counts. V and J are TRBV14 and TRBJ2-5, with D perhaps TRBD1 (6 bases). The CDR3 spans 14 residues. CDR1 and CDR2 (germline): SGHDN, FVKESK. V shed 0 bases and J shed 4 bases, with 9 bases lying between them. CDR3 coding DNA: TGTGCCAGCAGCCAAGATATCAGGGGAGAGACCCAGTACTTC. Amino acids: CASSQDIRGETQYF.

This clonotype was recorded only once. This chain links TRBV10-3 with TRBJ2-7, with TRBD2 matching 8 bases. Germline values: CDR1 ENHRY, CDR2 SYGVKD. The CDR3 loop spans 15 amino acids. The V segment lost 4 bases and the J segment 2 bases; nucleotides outside the gene matches: 7. CDR3 bases: TGTGCCATCAGTGGGTCGGGAGGGGCCCCCTACGAGCAGTACTTC. Translating gives CAISGSGGAPYEQYF.

The rearrangement joins TRBV20-1 to TRBJ2-7; D is ambiguous. CDR3 length equals 13 residues. Per the germline V gene, CDR1 is DFQATT and CDR2 is SNEGSKA (reference sequence). V dropped 0 bases and J dropped 3 bases, with 9 bases sitting between them. The CDR3 nucleotides are TGCAGTGCTAGAGATCCAGGATACTACGAGCAGTACGTC. Translating it yields CSARDPGYYEQYV.

In its sample, this clonotype was seen many times. The chain is built from TRBV28 and TRBJ2-3; a possible D gene is TRBD1 (6 bases). The germline CDR1 and CDR2 sequences are MDHEN and SYDVKM. The CDR3 loop spans 14 amino acids. V gave up 5 bases and J gave up 0 bases, with 9 bases separating them. The CDR3 DNA follows: TGTGCCAGCAGTCCGGACAGTAGCACAGATACGCAGTATTTT. Amino acids: CASSPDSSTDTQYF.

This clonotype was seen a single time. This CDR3 reads CASSGGSEDEQYF. CDR3 bases: TGTGCCAGCAGCGGGGGCAGTGAGGACGAGCAGTACTTC. V usage is TRBV11-3 and J usage is TRBJ2-7, with D perhaps matching TRBD1 (6 bases). The CDR3 spans 13 residues. Trimming removed 5 bases at V and 5 bases at J, with 13 bases between. Germline-derived CDR1 and CDR2 are SGHNT and YENEEA.

At least ten counts were recorded for this clonotype. V is TRBV7-2 and J is TRBJ1-6; 8 positions agree with TRBD1. Germline values: CDR1 SGHTA, CDR2 FQGNSA. V shed 5 bases and J 11 bases; nucleotides not matched to a gene: 5. The CDR3 extends over 13 amino acids. The CDR3: CASSEDRGAPLHF. CDR3 sequence (DNA): TGTGCCAGCAGCGAAGACAGGGGTGCACCCCTCCACTTT.

This clonotype was recorded many times. The chain recombines TRBV7-9 with TRBJ2-1, with 7 nucleotides matching TRBD2. The CDR3 extends over 16 amino acids. Per the germline V gene, CDR1 is SEHNR and CDR2 is FQNEAQ (reference sequence). The J segment lost 2 bases and the V segment lost 5 bases, leaving 9 bases of the junction unmatched. CDR3 nucleotide sequence: TGTGCCAGCAGCGACCTTGGGGGGGGGACCTACAATGAGCAGTTCTTC. Amino acids: CASSDLGGGTYNEQFF.

Many counts were recorded for this clonotype. The chain employs TRBV7-6 and TRBJ1-5; the D is unclear. The CDR3 runs to 16 residues. The V end lost 7 bases, the J end lost 1 base, and 17 bases lay between the germline ends. The germline CDR1 and CDR2 sequences are SGHVS and FNYEAQ. The DNA of the CDR3 is TGTGCCAGCATCATCGAGGCCCAGGAAAGCAATCAGCCCCAGCATTTT. Its protein is CASIIEAQESNQPQHF.

This chain connects TRBV4-1 to TRBJ2-1; 8 bases align to TRBD1. Germline V gene lookup returns CDR1 MGHRA and CDR2 YSYEKL. The CDR3 contains 13 residues. The trim removed 4 bases at V and 6 bases at J, leaving 2 bases unmatched. CDR3 amino acids: CASSRTGGNEQFF. The DNA for the CDR3 is TGCGCCAGCAGCCGAACAGGGGGCAATGAGCAGTTCTTC.

This clonotype was seen repeatedly, ten times or more. CDR3 bases: TGTGCCAGCATCGGACAGGGTACCTACAATGAGCAGTTCTTC. This codes for CASIGQGTYNEQFF. The chain joins TRBV7-6 to TRBJ2-1, with 8 positions matching TRBD1. V gave up 7 bases and J gave up 2 bases; unmatched junction bases: 4. In germline, CDR1 is SGHVS, CDR2 FNYEAQ. The CDR3 extends over 14 amino acids.

This clonotype was counted at least ten times. The J gene is TRBJ2-1, the V gene TRBV6-2 or TRBV6-3, with D perhaps given as TRBD1 or TRBD2 (6 bases each). The germline gives CDR1 MNHEY, CDR2 SVGEGT. The CDR3 has 22 residues. V dropped 0 bases and J dropped 0 bases, with 27 bases sitting between them. The CDR3 nucleotides read TGTGCCAGCAGTTACTCGAGTAGGTGGGCAGGGGACTCCACGAGCTCCTACAATGAGCAGTTCTTC. Amino acid sequence: CASSYSSRWAGDSTSSYNEQFF.

CDR3 DNA: TGCAGCGTCCGGACAGGGAACGCCTATGGCTACACCTTC. Amino acids: CSVRTGNAYGYTF. The chain uses TRBV29-1 and TRBJ1-2; TRBD1 matches 8 bases. The CDR3 runs 13 residues. V lost 6 bases, J lost 4 bases, and 7 bases stayed unmatched. Germline loops: CDR1 SQVTM, CDR2 ANQGSEA.

This chain's CDR3 is CASSLATGGDQPQHF. The CDR3 DNA reads as TGTGCCAGCAGCTTAGCAACAGGTGGGGATCAGCCCCAGCATTTT. The rearrangement uses TRBV7-6 and TRBJ1-5; the D gene is possibly TRBD1 (5 bases). CDR1 SGHVS and CDR2 FNYEAQ come from the germline V gene. This CDR3 comprises 15 residues. The V end was cut by 0 bases, the J end by 5 bases, with 11 bases between.

This clonotype has a count of ten or more. The V and J genes are TRBV7-8 and TRBJ1-6, with D maybe TRBD1 (5 bases). Germline CDR1 is SGHVS and CDR2 is FQNEAQ. This CDR3 comprises 15 residues. The V end was cut by 5 bases, the J end by 10 bases, with 18 bases between. Here the CDR3 reads CASSKRDRRDSPLHF. The CDR3 nucleotides read TGTGCCAGCAGCAAACGGGACCGGCGGGACTCACCCCTCCACTTT.